This T cell receptor (beta chain) comes out of a study of post-analysis software for immune sequencing data. As for the study in general: Included among the disease courses, which were recorded for the cohort, were relapsing-remitting, secondary progressive and progressive-relapsing multiple sclerosis. Study outcomes and limitations: When the samples were clustered directly with F measure, those that had been prepared in the same batch showed strong co-clustering. Controls significantly exceeded multiple sclerosis patients in normalized Chao1 diversity. The five TRBV segments detected at higher frequency in patients than in controls included TRBV5-6, TRBV5-1 and TRBV20-1.

Concerning this clonotype itself: Its antigen remains unidentified.

There are 14 residues in the CDR3. CDR1 DFQATT and CDR2 SNEGSKA come from the germline V gene (reference sequence). V lost 6 bases and J 3 bases, leaving 18 bases between the germline ends. Each TCR beta cDNA library carried unique molecular identifiers. T cells numbering roughly 1 to 10 million yielded roughly 500,000 cDNA molecules. TCRdb itself ran the PCR reads through MiXCR, one entry per CDR3 protein. The data contain 450,000 to 700,000 distinct CDR3 sequences, roughly 45% of them singletons. The chain combines TRBV20-1 with TRBJ2-7; D not resolved. The receptor's source is a girl aged 10-17 years with multiple sclerosis. Sequencing was done on a sample of blood. CDR3 region: CSAADPAGYYEQYF. The CDR3 DNA reads as TGCAGTGCCGCAGATCCCGCCGGCTACTACGAGCAGTACTTC.